The present entry profiles one T cell receptor (beta chain) with its context. This specimen belongs to a study of radiotherapy plus CTLA-4 blockade in lung cancer. Background on the study: There were objective responses in 18% of patients, and 31% had disease control.

Alongside CTLA-4 blockade with ipilimumab, patients with chemo-refractory metastatic non-small-cell lung cancer received focal radiation. The data were produced by immunoSEQ multiplex PCR, yet TCRdb's version contains in-frame clones alone and is incomplete. The sample yields under 35,000 clones, more than 70% seen once. V was pared by 5 bases and J by 0 bases, with 14 bases between. There are 16 residues in the CDR3. The V gene's germline CDR1 is SGHVS and CDR2 FQNEAQ. The chain recombines TRBV7-8 with TRBJ2-1, with D perhaps TRBD2 (5 bases). This receptor was identified in a human donor with non-small cell lung cancer whose response to radiotherapy plus ipilimumab could not be evaluated. Source: peripheral blood, taken from a patient treated with radiotherapy plus ipilimumab. This chain's CDR3 is CASSPAGLISYNEQFF. CDR3 DNA: TGTGCCAGCAGCCCGGCAGGACTGATCTCCTACAATGAGCAGTTCTTC.